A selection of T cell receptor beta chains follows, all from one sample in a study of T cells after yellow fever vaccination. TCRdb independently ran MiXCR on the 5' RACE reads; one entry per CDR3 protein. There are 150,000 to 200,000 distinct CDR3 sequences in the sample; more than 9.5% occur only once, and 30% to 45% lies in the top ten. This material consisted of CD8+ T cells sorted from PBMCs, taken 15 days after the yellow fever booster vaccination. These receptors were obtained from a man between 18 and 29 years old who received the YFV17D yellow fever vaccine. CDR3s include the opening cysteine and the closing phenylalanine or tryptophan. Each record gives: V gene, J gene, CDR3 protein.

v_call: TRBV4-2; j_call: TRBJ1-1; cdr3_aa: CASSPRDTLSLNTEAFF
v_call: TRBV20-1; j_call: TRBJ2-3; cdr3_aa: CSASAGTSRGYTQYF
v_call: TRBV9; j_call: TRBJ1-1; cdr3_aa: CASSVYDRATEAFF
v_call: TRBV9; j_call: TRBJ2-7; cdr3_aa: CASSVAVGSYEQYF
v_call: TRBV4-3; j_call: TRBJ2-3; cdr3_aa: CASSPGQTDTQYF
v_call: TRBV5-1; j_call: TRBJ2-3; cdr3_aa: CASSWGTAATDTQYF
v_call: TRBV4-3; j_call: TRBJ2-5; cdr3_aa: CASSQVGLASEETQYF
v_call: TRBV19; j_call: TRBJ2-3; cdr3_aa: CASSWTSGGAPSTQYF
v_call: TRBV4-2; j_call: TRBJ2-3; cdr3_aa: CASSYSGGAGDTQYF
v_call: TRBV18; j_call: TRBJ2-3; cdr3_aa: CASQYADTQYF
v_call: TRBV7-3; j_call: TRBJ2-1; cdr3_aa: CASSSGLAGEQFF
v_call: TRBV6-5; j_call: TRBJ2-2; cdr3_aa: CASGLAGGTGELFF
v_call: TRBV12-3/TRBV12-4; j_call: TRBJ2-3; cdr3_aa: CASSLSGGADTQYF
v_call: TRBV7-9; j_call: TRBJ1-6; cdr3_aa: CASSLGRITNSPLHF
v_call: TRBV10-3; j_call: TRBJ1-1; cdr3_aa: CAISSEGRTEAFF
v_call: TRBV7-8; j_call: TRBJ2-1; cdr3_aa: CASRLSFGTPRGDEQFF
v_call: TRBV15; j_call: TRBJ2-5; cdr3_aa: CATSARKGLGETQYF
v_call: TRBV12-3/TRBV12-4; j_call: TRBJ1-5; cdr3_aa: CASSLGWSTDQHF
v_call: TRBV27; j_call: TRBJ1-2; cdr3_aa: CASKSGQGHYGYTF
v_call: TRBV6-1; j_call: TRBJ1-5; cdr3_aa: CASSEVLAQPQHF
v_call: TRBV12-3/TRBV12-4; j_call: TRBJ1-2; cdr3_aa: CASSSGGSDYGYTF
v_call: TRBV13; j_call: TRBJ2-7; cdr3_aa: CASSLVQGNEQYF
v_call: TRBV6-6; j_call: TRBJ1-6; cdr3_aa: CASSYGADRAQNSPLHF